This entry lists 10 T cell receptor beta chains sequenced from one sample in a study of ipilimumab plus nivolumab after autologous stem cell transplantation (dated by TCRdb to the early 2020s). Library creation used the immunoSEQ multiplex PCR assay. TCRdb re-hosts the immuneACCESS table, in-frame sequences only. Its copies lack some clones; in the studies checked, an unresolved V gene accounts for under half of them, and the cause for the rest is not known. The sample includes about 25,000 clones, with just over 85% observed a single time. The ten largest clones take up roughly 5% of the sample. Sequenced material: PBMCs, taken in a trial of ipilimumab plus nivolumab as post-transplant consolidation. The receptors stem from a male donor with diffuse large B-cell lymphoma.

The chain combines TRBV27 with TRBJ2-7; 7 bases align to TRBD1. Germline values: CDR1 MNHEY, CDR2 SMNVEV (reference sequence). Trimming at V came to 5 bases and at J to 0 bases, leaving 4 bases not matched to a gene. The CDR3 covers 14 residues. The CDR3 nucleotides are TGTGCCAGCAGTAGGGGACAGAGCTCCTACGAGCAGTACTTC. It translates to CASSRGQSSYEQYF.

This clone was seen once. CDR3 DNA: TGTGCCTTTACCGGGACAGCCAGGGGTCAGCCCCAGCATTTT. Translation: CAFTGTARGQPQHF. This chain joins TRBV30 and TRBJ1-5; 7 bases fit TRBD1. Trimming removed 7 bases from V and 6 bases from J; junction bases left unmatched: 12. Germline-derived CDR1 and CDR2 are GTSNPN and SVGIG (reference sequence). There are 14 residues in the CDR3.

The J gene is TRBJ1-1, the V gene TRBV6-6; D is ambiguous. The CDR3 is made up of 15 amino acids. V gave up 5 bases and J gave up 1 base, with 14 bases separating them. The V gene's germline CDR1 is MNHNY and CDR2 SVGAGI (reference sequence). The CDR3 reads CASSKDILRNTEAFF. Written as DNA, the CDR3 is TGTGCCAGCAGTAAAGACATTCTTCGGAACACTGAAGCTTTCTTT.

The CDR3 is CASSRDGIQYF. DNA of the CDR3: TGTGCCAGCAGCCGGGACGGCATTCAGTACTTC. V gene TRBV5-6 combines with J gene TRBJ2-4; D is perhaps TRBD1 or TRBD2 (5 bases each). In germline, CDR1 is SGHDT, CDR2 YYEEEE. The V end was cut by 4 bases, the J end by 9 bases, with 8 bases between. The CDR3 has 11 amino acids.

This clone has a single count. The rearrangement uses TRBV5-1 and TRBJ2-7; possibly TRBD1 for D (5 bases). The germline V and J ends were trimmed by 0 bases and 6 bases, with 13 bases remaining between them. In germline, CDR1 is SGHRS, CDR2 YFSETQ. The CDR3 is made up of 14 amino acids. CDR3 residues: CASSLAQGSVEQYF. The CDR3 bases are TGCGCCAGCAGCTTGGCTCAGGGTTCGGTCGAGCAGTACTTC.

The rearrangement uses TRBV7-9 and TRBJ1-1; D is possibly TRBD1 (5 bases). This CDR3 has 15 amino acids. V lost 2 bases, J lost 1 base, and 11 bases lay in between. From germline, CDR1 is SEHNR and CDR2 FQNEAQ (reference sequence). CDR3 sequence reads: CASSLQGSGNTEAFF. The CDR3 nucleotides are TGTGCCAGCAGCTTACAGGGTAGCGGGAACACTGAAGCTTTCTTT.

This clone was seen only a few times. The chain is built from TRBV7-9 and TRBJ1-3; no definite D call. Germline V gene lookup returns CDR1 SEHNR and CDR2 FQNEAQ (reference sequence). The ends were cut back, 3 bases at V and 4 bases at J, with 1 base in the middle. The CDR3 sequence is 11 residues long. CDR3 sequence (DNA): TGTGCCAGCAGCTTCGGAAACACCATATATTTT. This codes for CASSFGNTIYF.

V and J are TRBV5-6 and TRBJ1-5; no reliable D call. Trimming shortened V by 3 bases and J by 5 bases, and 15 bases separated the two germline ends. The CDR3 loop spans 15 amino acids. Germline V lookup: CDR1 SGHDT, CDR2 YYEEEE. The CDR3 loop is CASSSTHTNDQPQHF. The CDR3 nucleotides read TGTGCCAGCAGCTCGACCCACACAAACGATCAGCCCCAGCATTTT. Filled out from reference TRBV5-6 and TRBJ1-5, the complete variable domain reads DAGVTQSPTHLIKTRGQQVTLRCSPKSGHDTVSWYQQALGQGPQFIFQYYEEEERQRGNFPDRFSGHQFPNYSSELNVNALLLGDSALYLCASSSTHTNDQPQHFGDGTRLSIL.

CDR3 protein: CASHPFGTGHQPQHF. The CDR3 nucleotides are TGTGCCAGTCATCCCTTCGGGACAGGGCATCAGCCCCAGCATTTT. The chain has TRBV19 and TRBJ1-5, with TRBD1 matching 9 bases. Germline V CDR1 and CDR2: LNHDA, SQIVND (reference sequence). The CDR3 totals 15 residues. Trimming at V came to 8 bases and at J to 5 bases, leaving 10 bases not matched to a gene.

The CDR3 region is CASDRQGKNGYTF. The CDR3 DNA reads TGTGCCAGCGATCGACAGGGTAAGAATGGCTACACCTTC. The chain links TRBV28 to TRBJ1-2, with TRBD1 matching 7 bases. Trimming removed 8 bases from V and 6 bases from J; junction bases left unmatched: 9. Germline V gene data show CDR1 as MDHEN and CDR2 as SYDVKM. The length of the CDR3 is 13 residues.